This T cell receptor (beta chain) was captured in a study of CD4 and CD8 cells across lung adenocarcinoma regions (dated by TCRdb to 2016 to 2019). As for the study more broadly: The study compared tumor centers with tumor margins to examine intratumor heterogeneity of the T cell receptor repertoire.

Concerning this clonotype: No cognate antigen has been identified for it. The junction departs from the called germline gene at one end, perhaps through a read error.

Donors were patients with localized lung adenocarcinoma, a subtype of non-small cell lung cancer. Samples were obtained from the centers of localized lung adenocarcinomas. For TCR repertoire analysis, CD8+ T cells taken from tumor tissue were profiled apart from CD4+ T cells. Inclusive of the bounding cysteine and phenylalanine, the CDR3 is 16 residues long. Kept here is only the CDR3 DNA, which spans 48 bases and is read in frame from base 1. Via the germline V gene, CDR1 is MNHNS and CDR2 SASEGT. Library generation was performed with PCR. The sample was run on a HiSeq X Ten. In-frame beta chains were kept once TCRdb had trimmed the public reads at Q25 with fastp and called clones with MiXCR. Identical CDR3 protein sequences are pooled into one entry, listed with their most common genes and DNA. The sample table records about 20,000 distinct CDR3 sequences; roughly half of these occur just once. The top ten constitute 24% of the sample.

The specimen sequenced was CD8+ T cells from the center of a lung tumor. The cell subset or site label of this sample denotes: tumor center region. The sequence was obtained from a female donor with lung adenocarcinoma. The CD4 and CD8 labels of this study may be unreliable. The rearrangement combines TRBV6-1 with TRBJ2-2; the central 7 bases match TRBD1. The nucleotides read TGTGCCAGCAGTCCCAACACGGCAGTGAGCACAGGGGAGCTGTATTTT. Its translation reads: CASSPNTAVSTGELYF.